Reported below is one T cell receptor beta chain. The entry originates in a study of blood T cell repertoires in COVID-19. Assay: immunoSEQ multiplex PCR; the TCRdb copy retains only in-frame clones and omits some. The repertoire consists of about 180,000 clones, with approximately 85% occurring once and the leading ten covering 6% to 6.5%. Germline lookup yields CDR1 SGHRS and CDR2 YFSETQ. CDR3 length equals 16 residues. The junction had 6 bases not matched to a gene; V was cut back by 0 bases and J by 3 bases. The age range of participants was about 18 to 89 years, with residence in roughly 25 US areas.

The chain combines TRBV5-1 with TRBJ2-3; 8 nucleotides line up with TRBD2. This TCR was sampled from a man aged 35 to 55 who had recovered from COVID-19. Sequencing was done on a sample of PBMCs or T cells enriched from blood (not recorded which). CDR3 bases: TGCGCCAGCAGCTTGGCCGTCGGGGGGGCGACAGATACGCAGTATTTT. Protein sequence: CASSLAVGGATDTQYF.